This passage covers 23 T cell receptor beta chains from one sample sequenced in a study of brain T cells in children with intractable seizures. Generated by immunoSEQ multiplex PCR, the TCRdb table keeps only in-frame clones and is missing some. The sample comprises under 150,000 clones, approximately 94% of which are singletons, and about 3.8% rests with the top ten. The sequencing used peripheral blood, collected at surgery. These receptors were taken from a boy younger than two with hemimegalencephaly and intractable seizures.

This clone was seen only once. CDR3 nucleotide sequence: TGTGCCAGCAGCCAAGGACTAGCGGGAAGAGAATCCTACGAGCAGTACTTC. Its translation: CASSQGLAGRESYEQYF. This chain links TRBV3-1 (or the pseudogene TRBV3-2) with TRBJ2-7, with TRBD2 identical over 11 bases. The CDR3 sequence is 17 residues long. Looked up from germline, CDR1 is LGHDT and CDR2 is YNNKEL (reference sequence). The V and J ends lost 1 base and 1 base, in that order; junction bases with no gene match: 6.

The gene calls are TRBV27 and TRBJ2-7; D tentatively reads TRBD1 or TRBD2 (5 bases each). V was clipped by 3 bases and J by 2 bases, with 14 bases between them. Germline assignment: CDR1 MNHEY and CDR2 SMNVEV (reference sequence). The CDR3 is 15 amino acids. The CDR3 sequence: CASSFSGTGTYEQYF. In DNA form, the CDR3 reads TGTGCCAGCAGTTTCTCCGGGACGGGAACCTACGAGCAGTACTTC.

In this sample, this clone turned up once. The rearrangement uses TRBV25-1 and TRBJ1-3, with TRBD1 matching 7 bases. The J segment lost 2 bases and the V segment lost 3 bases, leaving 7 bases of the junction unmatched. Germline V gene lookup returns CDR1 MGHDK and CDR2 SYGVNS. This CDR3 has 16 amino acids. CDR3 DNA sequence: TGTGCCAGCAGTGAGCCGGGACAGTCGACTGGAAACACCATATATTTT. As protein: CASSEPGQSTGNTIYF. The full variable domain, its missing parts supplied by reference TRBV25-1 and TRBJ1-3, is EADIYQTPRYLVIGTGKKITLECSQTMGHDKMYWYQQDPGMELHLIHYSYGVNSTEKGDLSSESTVSRIRTEHFPLTLESARPSHTSQYLCASSEPGQSTGNTIYFGEGSWLTVV.

The chain is built from TRBV6-6 and TRBJ1-6; D gene unclear. Germline-derived CDR1 and CDR2 are MNHNY and SVGAGI (reference sequence). Trimming left V 7 bases short and J 11 bases short, with 9 bases between. The CDR3 contains 11 residues. The CDR3 sequence: CASMGGTPLHF. The CDR3 bases are TGTGCCAGCATGGGTGGGACACCCCTCCACTTT.

V is TRBV5-4 and J is TRBJ2-1, with 8 positions matching TRBD2. The trim removed 4 bases at V and 5 bases at J, leaving 11 bases unmatched. This CDR3 is built from 16 residues. Germline V gene lookup returns CDR1 SGHNT and CDR2 YYREEE (reference sequence). The DNA for the CDR3 is TGTGCCAGCAGCCCTAAAGCGGGAGCGACTAACAATGAGCAGTTCTTC. This translates into CASSPKAGATNNEQFF.

The rearrangement links TRBV4-1 to TRBJ1-3; perhaps TRBD1 as D (5 bases). The CDR3 is 16 amino acids. V gave up 0 bases and J gave up 0 bases, with 9 bases separating them. Germline lookup yields CDR1 MGHRA and CDR2 YSYEKL. CDR3 DNA: TGCGCCAGCAGCCAAGATCAGGGAGCCTCTGGAAACACCATATATTTT. As protein: CASSQDQGASGNTIYF.

The chain links TRBV18 to TRBJ2-3; the D gene is possibly TRBD1 (6 bases). In germline, CDR1 is KGHSH, CDR2 LQKENI. CDR3 length: 15 amino acids. V dropped 6 bases and J dropped 2 bases, with 15 bases sitting between them. CDR3 residues: CASSRTGLVTDTQYF. In DNA, the CDR3 is TGTGCCAGCTCTCGCACAGGGTTAGTCACAGATACGCAGTATTTT.

The chain recombines TRBV4-1 with TRBJ2-1, with unresolved D. Trimming took off 7 bases at V and 9 bases at J, with 10 bases between the two ends. Germline V gives CDR1 MGHRA, CDR2 YSYEKL. CDR3 length: 11 residues. The CDR3 bases are TGCGCCAGCACCGAATCCGGTGAGCAGTTCTTC. The encoded protein is CASTESGEQFF.

The V call is TRBV10-2, the J call TRBJ1-1; D is unclear. The germline CDR1 and CDR2 sequences are WSHSY and SAAADI. The CDR3 length is 14 residues. V lost 5 bases to trimming and J lost 0 bases, with 10 bases between them. The CDR3 sequence: CASSLTSMNTEAFF. The CDR3 region has the DNA TGCGCCAGCAGTCTAACCTCCATGAACACTGAAGCTTTCTTT.

The chain is built from TRBV29-1 and TRBJ1-4; D is ambiguous. The CDR3 loop spans 15 amino acids. CDR1 SQVTM and CDR2 ANQGSEA come from the germline V gene. V shed 3 bases and J shed 8 bases, with 19 bases lying between them. This chain's CDR3 is CSVDVSALGGEKLFF. CDR3 in DNA: TGCAGCGTTGATGTGTCAGCGCTAGGCGGGGAAAAACTGTTTTTT.

The chain combines TRBV19 with TRBJ2-1, with a tentative D call TRBD1 (5 bases). Trimming removed 3 bases from V and 0 bases from J, with 12 bases in between. In germline, CDR1 is LNHDA, CDR2 SQIVND (reference sequence). The CDR3 has 16 residues. The CDR3 DNA follows: TGTGCCAGTAGTATCGGACACCAAGGCTCCTACAATGAGCAGTTCTTC. Its translation is CASSIGHQGSYNEQFF.

The CDR3 DNA reads TGTGCCAGCAGCGCGAGTGGCGGGAGGAGCTACAATGAGCAGTTCTTC. Translating it yields CASSASGGRSYNEQFF. This chain links TRBV9 with TRBJ2-1, with 8 bases fitting TRBD2. The CDR3 covers 16 residues. In germline, CDR1 is SGDLS, CDR2 YYNGEE. The V gene end was trimmed by 3 bases and the J gene end by 3 bases; junction bases not matched to a gene: 8.

This clone was observed a single time. V is TRBV27 and J is TRBJ2-3; unclear D gene. Germline loops: CDR1 MNHEY, CDR2 SMNVEV (reference sequence). This CDR3 region has 14 residues. Trimming shortened V by 0 bases and J by 2 bases, and 6 bases separated the two germline ends. CDR3: CASSLSGYTDTQYF. CDR3 bases: TGTGCCAGCAGTTTATCTGGCTACACAGATACGCAGTATTTT.

The V gene is TRBV18, the J gene TRBJ2-3; 14 bases are shared with TRBD2. Germline values: CDR1 KGHSH, CDR2 LQKENI. The CDR3 length is 16 residues. The J segment lost 4 bases and the V segment lost 6 bases, leaving 6 bases of the junction unmatched. This chain's CDR3 is CASSAVTSGRADTQYF. The CDR3 DNA sequence: TGTGCCAGCTCCGCTGTGACTAGCGGGAGGGCAGATACGCAGTATTTT.

This clone occurred once. The chain joins TRBV18 to TRBJ1-1; tentative D call: TRBD1 (6 bases). Germline loops: CDR1 KGHSH, CDR2 LQKENI. The CDR3 consists of 14 residues. V shed 3 bases and J shed 4 bases, with 12 bases lying between them. The CDR3 coding sequence is TGTGCCAGCTCACCCCTAGGGGGAGGCACTGAAGCTTTCTTT. Translated: CASSPLGGGTEAFF. Drawing the rest from reference TRBV18 and TRBJ1-1, the complete variable domain is NAGVMQNPRHLVRRRGQEARLRCSPMKGHSHVYWYRQLPEEGLKFMVYLQKENIIDESGMPKERFSAEFPKEGPSILRIQQVVRGDSAAYFCASSPLGGGTEAFFGQGTRLTVV.

The chain recombines TRBV27 with TRBJ2-1; 11 positions match TRBD2. With V trimmed by 6 bases and J by 3 bases, 7 bases remained unmatched. This CDR3 is 16 amino acids long. Germline V gene sequence: CDR1 MNHEY, CDR2 SMNVEV (reference sequence). The CDR3 loop reads CASSPRLAGIYNEQFF. Here the CDR3 DNA reads TGTGCCAGCAGCCCTAGACTAGCGGGAATCTACAATGAGCAGTTCTTC.

A single count supports this clone. The CDR3 nucleotides are TGTGCCCACGCAGGGTCGTACATGAACACTGAAGCTTTCTTT. Translation gives CAHAGSYMNTEAFF. J is TRBJ1-1 and V is TRBV28; TRBD1 is a possible D gene (5 bases). Germline CDR1 reads MDHEN; CDR2 reads SYDVKM. Trimming took 11 bases from V and 0 from J, leaving 16 bases between them. The CDR3 is made up of 14 amino acids.

The V call is TRBV12-3 or TRBV12-4, the J call TRBJ2-1, with 11 bases lining up with TRBD2. Trimming removed 6 bases from V and 9 bases from J; junction bases left unmatched: 4. This CDR3 has 13 residues. The CDR3 spells CASSALAGGEQFF. The CDR3 DNA is TGTGCCAGCAGCGCCCTAGCGGGGGGTGAGCAGTTCTTC.

J is TRBJ2-3 and V is TRBV12-3 or TRBV12-4; D is undetermined. CDR3 length: 11 residues. Deletions cut 6 bases from V and 7 bases from J, with 8 bases between. The DNA of the CDR3 is TGTGCCAGCAGAGTAGGAAATACGCAGTATTTT. It encodes CASRVGNTQYF.

This clone was counted between two and nine times. V is TRBV20-1 and J is TRBJ1-5, with TRBD1 matching over 8 bases. CDR3 size: 11 residues. Germline CDR1 and CDR2: DFQATT and SNEGSKA (reference sequence). The V segment lost 5 bases and the J segment 12 bases; nucleotides outside the gene matches: 6. The CDR3 protein is CSAVAGGVQHF. The CDR3 DNA sequence: TGCAGTGCTGTCGCAGGGGGCGTCCAGCATTTT.

The chain is built from TRBV28 and TRBJ1-3; D possibly corresponds to TRBD1 (5 bases). This CDR3 region has 14 residues. Trimming pared 4 bases from V and 3 bases from J, leaving 10 bases between. Per the germline V gene, CDR1 is MDHEN and CDR2 is SYDVKM. The CDR3 region has the DNA TGTGCCAGCAGTTACAGGAATGTTGGAAACACCATATATTTT. It codes for CASSYRNVGNTIYF.

The chain combines TRBV6-5 with TRBJ1-6; 12 nucleotides agree with TRBD1. This CDR3 has 14 amino acids. The germline CDR1 and CDR2 sequences are MNHEY and SVGAGI. With 6 bases clipped from V and 10 bases from J, the junction kept 4 bases outside the gene matches. CDR3 residues: CASSRDRGQSPLHF. The CDR3 DNA follows: TGTGCCAGCAGCCGGGACAGGGGGCAATCACCCCTCCACTTT.

The chain employs TRBV5-6 and TRBJ2-1; 11 bases fit TRBD1. CDR3 length equals 16 residues. Germline CDR1 and CDR2: SGHDT and YYEEEE. Trimming at V came to 3 bases and at J to 12 bases, leaving 14 bases not matched to a gene. CDR3 DNA sequence: TGTGCCAGCAGCTCATTAGGACAGGGGGCTTCATTTGGGCAGTTCTTC. This encodes CASSSLGQGASFGQFF.